This T cell receptor (beta chain) was identified during a study of shared clonotypes between healthy human individuals. Turning to the study itself: Aged between 18 and 49, the donors were two women and a few men.

Points from the study as a whole: Among a handful of donors, roughly 5% of naive CD4 clonotypes were found in common. The study drew on few donors, limiting represented genetic and exposure-history diversity.

Profiling relied on immunoSEQ multiplex PCR, and the TCRdb table lists in-frame clones only, not all of them. Altogether roughly 2 million clones are present, just under 95% being singletons, with the ten largest covering around 1.1%. This CDR3 region has 17 residues. J was trimmed by 3 bases and V by 7 bases; bases with no gene match: 16. From germline, CDR1 is MNHNS and CDR2 SASEGT. Naivety among CD8 cells was defined by CD45RO negativity and positive CCR7 selection, thereby excluding terminally differentiated effector memory CD45RA+ cells. Of note for this clone: Its antigen is not identified.

The TCR sequence derives from a man aged 18 to 35 in good health. The rearrangement joins TRBV6-1 to TRBJ2-7; 9 bases map to TRBD1. Material: naive CD8+ T cells sorted from blood. The CDR3 loop is CASNDWTGDTLDYEQYF. CDR3 nucleotides: TGTGCCAGCAATGATTGGACAGGGGACACCCTAGACTACGAGCAGTACTTC.